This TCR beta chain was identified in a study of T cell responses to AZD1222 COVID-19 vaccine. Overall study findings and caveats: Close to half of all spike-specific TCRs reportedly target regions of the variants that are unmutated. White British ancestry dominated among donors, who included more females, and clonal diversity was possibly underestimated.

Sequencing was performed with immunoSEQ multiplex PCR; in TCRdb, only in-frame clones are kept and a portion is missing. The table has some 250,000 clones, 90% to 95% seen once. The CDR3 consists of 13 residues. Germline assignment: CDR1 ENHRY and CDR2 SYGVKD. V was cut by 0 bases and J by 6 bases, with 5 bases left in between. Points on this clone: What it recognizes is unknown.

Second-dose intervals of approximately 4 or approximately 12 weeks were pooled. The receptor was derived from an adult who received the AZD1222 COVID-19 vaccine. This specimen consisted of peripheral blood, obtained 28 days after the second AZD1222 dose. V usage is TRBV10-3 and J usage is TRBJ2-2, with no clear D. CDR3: CAISESSPGELFF. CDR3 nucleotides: TGTGCCATCAGTGAGTCGAGCCCCGGGGAGCTGTTTTTT.